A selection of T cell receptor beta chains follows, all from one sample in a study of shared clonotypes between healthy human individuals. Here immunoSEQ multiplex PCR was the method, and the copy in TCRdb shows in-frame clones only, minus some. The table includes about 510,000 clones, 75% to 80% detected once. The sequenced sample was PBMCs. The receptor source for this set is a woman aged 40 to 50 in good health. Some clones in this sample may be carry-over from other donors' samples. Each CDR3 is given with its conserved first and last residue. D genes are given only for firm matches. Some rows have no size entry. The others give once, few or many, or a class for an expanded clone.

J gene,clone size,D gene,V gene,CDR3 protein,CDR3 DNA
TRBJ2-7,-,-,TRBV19,CASSHGATYEQYF,TGTGCCAGTAGTCATGGGGCAACCTACGAGCAGTACTTC
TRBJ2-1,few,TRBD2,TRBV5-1,CASSWGTSGDNEQFF,TGCGCCAGCAGCTGGGGGACTAGCGGCGACAATGAGCAGTTCTTC
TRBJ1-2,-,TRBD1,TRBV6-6,CASTDRASDYGYTF,TGTGCCAGCACGGACAGGGCGTCGGACTATGGCTACACCTTC
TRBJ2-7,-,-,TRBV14,CASSQFYEQYF,TGTGCCAGCTCCCAGTTCTACGAGCAGTACTTC
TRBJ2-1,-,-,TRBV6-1,CASNKGGTYNEQFF,TGTGCCAGCAATAAGGGGGGAACCTACAATGAGCAGTTCTTC
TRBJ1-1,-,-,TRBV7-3,CASSLTESRGTEAFF,TGTGCCAGCAGCTTAACAGAGAGTAGGGGCACTGAAGCTTTCTTT
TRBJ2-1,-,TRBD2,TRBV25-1,CASSGPISGTSGEQFF,TGTGCCAGCAGTGGCCCTATTTCCGGGACTAGCGGCGAGCAGTTCTTC
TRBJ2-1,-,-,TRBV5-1,CASSLESVQDGDEQFF,TGCGCCAGCAGCTTGGAGAGTGTTCAAGATGGAGATGAGCAGTTCTTC
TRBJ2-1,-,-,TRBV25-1,CASSEPGGPPGNEQFF,TGTGCCAGCAGTGAACCTGGCGGGCCTCCTGGGAATGAGCAGTTCTTC
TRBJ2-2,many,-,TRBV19,CASSLTTASYTGELFF,TGTGCCAGTAGTCTGACGACAGCCTCGTACACCGGGGAGCTGTTTTTT
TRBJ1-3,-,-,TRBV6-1,CASSLGGFSGNTIYF,TGTGCCAGCAGTCTTGGGGGGTTCTCTGGAAACACCATATATTTT
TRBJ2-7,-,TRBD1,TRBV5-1,CASSLRQGPYEQYF,TGCGCCAGCAGCTTGAGACAGGGGCCGTACGAGCAGTACTTC
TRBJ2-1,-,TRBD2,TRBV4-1,CASSQVREVNEQFF,TGCGCCAGCAGCCAAGTGCGGGAGGTGAATGAGCAGTTCTTC
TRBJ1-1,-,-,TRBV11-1,CASSTQGGTEAFF,TGTGCCAGCAGTACTCAGGGAGGCACTGAAGCTTTCTTT
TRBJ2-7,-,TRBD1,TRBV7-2,CASSRDRGYEQYF,TGTGCCAGCAGCCGGGACAGGGGCTACGAGCAGTACTTC
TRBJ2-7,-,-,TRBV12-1,CASRNPEQYF,TGTGCCAGCAGGAATCCCGAGCAGTACTTC
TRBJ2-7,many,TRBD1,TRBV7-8,CASSARQGRYEQYF,TGTGCCAGCAGCGCCCGACAGGGGAGGTACGAGCAGTACTTC
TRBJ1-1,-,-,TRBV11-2,CASSLVVGGTEAFF,TGTGCCAGCAGCTTAGTCGTAGGTGGCACTGAAGCTTTCTTT
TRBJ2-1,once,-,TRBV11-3,CASSPPDRYNEQFF,TGTGCCAGCAGCCCACCGGACAGATACAATGAGCAGTTCTTC
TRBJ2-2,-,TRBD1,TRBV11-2,CASSLGGRGWPGELFF,TGTGCCAGCAGCTTAGGAGGCAGGGGGTGGCCCGGGGAGCTGTTTTTT
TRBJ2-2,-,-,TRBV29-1,CSVERQHTGELFF,TGCAGCGTTGAAAGGCAGCACACCGGGGAGCTGTTTTTT
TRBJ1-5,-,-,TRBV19,CASSITGKTYSNQPQHF,TGTGCCAGTAGTATCACGGGAAAAACCTATAGCAATCAGCCCCAGCATTTT
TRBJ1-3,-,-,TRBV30,CAWSVGNTIYF,TGTGCCTGGAGTGTGGGTAACACCATATATTTT
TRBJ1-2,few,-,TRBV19,CASNGGLPEGYTF,TGTGCCAGTAATGGCGGGCTGCCAGAGGGCTACACCTTC
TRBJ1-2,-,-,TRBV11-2,CASSPQDNYGYTF,TGTGCCAGCAGCCCACAGGATAACTATGGCTACACCTTC
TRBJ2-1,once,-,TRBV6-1,CATEERNEQFF,TGTGCCACCGAGGAAAGGAATGAGCAGTTCTTC
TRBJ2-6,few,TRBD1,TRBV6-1,CASSVRTGGASGANVLTF,TGTGCCAGCAGTGTCCGGACAGGGGGCGCGTCTGGGGCCAACGTCCTGACTTTC
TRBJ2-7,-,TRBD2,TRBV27,CASRMGTSGTYEQYF,TGTGCCAGCAGAATGGGGACTAGCGGGACCTACGAGCAGTACTTC
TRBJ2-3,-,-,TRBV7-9,CASSLARGTRRILTDTQYF,TGTGCCAGCAGCTTAGCGCGTGGAACGCGGCGGATACTAACAGATACGCAGTATTTT
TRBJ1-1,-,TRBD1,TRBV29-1,CSFGQGLYTEAFF,TGCAGCTTTGGACAGGGCCTATACACTGAAGCTTTCTTT
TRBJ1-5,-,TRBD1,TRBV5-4,CASSLGGGQNQPQHF,TGTGCCAGCAGCTTGGGAGGGGGCCAGAATCAGCCCCAGCATTTT
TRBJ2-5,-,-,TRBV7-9,CASSSQGSGKETQYF,TGTGCCAGCAGCTCACAGGGCTCGGGCAAAGAGACCCAGTACTTC
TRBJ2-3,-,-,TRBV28,CASRHGDTQYF,TGTGCCAGCCGTCACGGGGATACGCAGTATTTT
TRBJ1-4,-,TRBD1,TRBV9,CASSVLGQGNEKLFF,TGTGCCAGCAGCGTTCTGGGACAGGGTAATGAAAAACTGTTTTTT
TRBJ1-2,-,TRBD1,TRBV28,CASTIQGDYGYTF,TGTGCCAGCACTATACAGGGGGACTATGGCTACACCTTC
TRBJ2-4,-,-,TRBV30,CAWRPKLAKNIQYF,TGTGCCTGGAGACCAAAGTTAGCCAAAAACATTCAGTACTTC
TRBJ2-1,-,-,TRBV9,CASSVEALNEQFF,TGTGCCAGCAGCGTAGAAGCGCTAAACGAGCAGTTCTTC
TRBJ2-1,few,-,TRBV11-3,CASSLDTGGEQFF,TGTGCCAGCAGCTTAGATACCGGGGGAGAGCAGTTCTTC
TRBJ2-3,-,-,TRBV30,CAWSGTTTTDTQYF,TGTGCCTGGAGTGGTACTACAACCACAGATACGCAGTATTTT
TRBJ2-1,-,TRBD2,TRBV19,CASTPRTSGRSEQFF,TGTGCCAGTACCCCGAGGACTAGCGGGAGGAGTGAGCAGTTCTTC
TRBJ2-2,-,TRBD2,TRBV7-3,CASSPTSDGELFF,TGTGCCAGCAGCCCGACTAGCGACGGGGAGCTGTTTTTT
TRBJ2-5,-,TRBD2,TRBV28,CASSSGGGRALETQYF,TGTGCCAGCAGTTCGGGGGGCGGGAGGGCCTTGGAGACCCAGTACTTC
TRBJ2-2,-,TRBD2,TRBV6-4,CASSREVLGTGELFF,TGTGCCAGCAGCCGGGAGGTTTTAGGTACCGGGGAGCTGTTTTTT
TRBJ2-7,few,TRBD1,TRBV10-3,CAIRDREDYEQYF,TGTGCCATCAGGGACAGGGAGGACTACGAGCAGTACTTC
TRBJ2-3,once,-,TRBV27,CASRLADRQADTQYF,TGTGCCAGCAGACTAGCGGACAGGCAGGCAGATACGCAGTATTTT
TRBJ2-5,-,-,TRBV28,CASKAKFQETQYF,TGTGCCAGCAAAGCTAAGTTCCAAGAGACCCAGTACTTC
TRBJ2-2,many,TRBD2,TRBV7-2,CASSLGPSGSRGTGELFF,TGTGCCAGCAGCTTAGGACCTAGCGGGAGTAGGGGCACCGGGGAGCTGTTTTTT
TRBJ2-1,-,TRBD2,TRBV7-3,CASSLLAGAMNEQFF,TGTGCCAGCAGCTTACTAGCGGGAGCTATGAATGAGCAGTTCTTC
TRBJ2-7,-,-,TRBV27,CASSLLGQSSAYEQYF,TGTGCCAGCAGTTTACTCGGACAGTCCAGCGCCTACGAGCAGTACTTC
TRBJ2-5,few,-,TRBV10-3,CATQRGGETQYF,TGTGCCACCCAGAGGGGTGGGGAGACCCAGTACTTC
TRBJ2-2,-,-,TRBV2,CASSVEHQNTGELFF,TGTGCCAGCAGTGTCGAACATCAGAACACCGGGGAGCTGTTTTTT
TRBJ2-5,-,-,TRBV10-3,CAITPGLQETQYF,TGTGCCATCACACCGGGACTCCAAGAGACCCAGTACTTC
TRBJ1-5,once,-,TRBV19,CASSFGAYSNQPQHF,TGTGCCAGTAGTTTTGGGGCATATAGCAATCAGCCCCAGCATTTT